What follows are 25 T cell receptor beta chains derived from one specimen sequenced in a study of shared clonotypes between healthy human individuals. This table comes from immunoSEQ multiplex PCR, and its TCRdb copy is limited to in-frame clones, with some not included. The repertoire holds about 2.3 million clones, just under 95% seen once, with around 0.35% in the top ten. What was sequenced was naive CD4+ T cells from PBMCs. Subset of the sample: CD45RA+ positively selected. The receptors shown here come from a man aged 18 to 29 in good health. Some clones in this sample may be carry-over from other donors' samples.

V and J are TRBV9 and TRBJ2-1; D could derive from TRBD1 or TRBD2 (5 bases each). Germline V gene data show CDR1 as SGDLS and CDR2 as YYNGEE. The length of the CDR3 is 17 residues. The V end lost 0 bases, the J end lost 2 bases, and 15 bases lay between the germline ends. CDR3 sequence reads: CASSVGGAIGTYNEQFF. The CDR3 DNA reads as TGTGCCAGCAGCGTAGGAGGGGCCATCGGAACCTACAATGAGCAGTTCTTC.

Concerning this clone itself: Other nucleotide sequences in the sample specify the same CDR3. The V and J genes are TRBV5-4 and TRBJ1-2, with TRBD1 matching 9 bases. The CDR3 spans 14 residues. Germline V CDR1 and CDR2: SGHNT, YYREEE (reference sequence). The J segment lost 4 bases and the V segment lost 4 bases, leaving 5 bases of the junction unmatched. The chain's CDR3 is CASSAGQGGYGYTF. The CDR3 nucleotides read TGTGCCAGCAGCGCGGGACAGGGCGGCTATGGCTACACCTTC.

The chain has TRBV5-8 and TRBJ1-5; D gene unclear. CDR1 is SGHTS and CDR2 is YDEGEE in the germline V gene. The CDR3 length is 16 residues. Trimming shortened V by 4 bases and J by 0 bases, and 14 bases separated the two germline ends. The CDR3 sequence is CASSPLGVRSNQPQHF. The CDR3 coding sequence is TGTGCCAGCAGCCCGCTTGGTGTCCGTAGCAATCAGCCCCAGCATTTT.

This chain links TRBV10-3 with TRBJ1-1; 12 bases are a match to TRBD1. CDR1 and CDR2 (germline): ENHRY, SYGVKD. V lost 8 bases to trimming and J lost 10 bases; unmatched junction nucleotides: 2. This CDR3 contains 11 residues. CDR3 loop: CAIGTGGVAFF. CDR3 coding DNA: TGTGCCATCGGGACAGGGGGCGTAGCTTTCTTT.

The genes are TRBV7-9 and TRBJ1-1; 7 bases map to TRBD1. The CDR3 extends over 12 amino acids. Germline CDR1 and CDR2: SEHNR and FQNEAQ (reference sequence). The V and J ends lost 10 bases and 7 bases, in that order; junction bases with no gene match: 9. CDR3 nucleotides: TGTGCCACCTCCAACAGGGGAATTGAAGCTTTCTTT. Encoded protein: CATSNRGIEAFF.

About this clone: Other nucleotide sequences in the sample specify the same CDR3. This sequence joins TRBV5-1 and TRBJ2-5; 7 nucleotides agree with TRBD1. The CDR3 runs 14 residues. J gave up 4 bases and V 2 bases, and 5 bases lay outside the gene matches. Germline CDR1 SGHRS, CDR2 YFSETQ. The CDR3 DNA sequence: TGCGCCAGCAGCTTTGACAGGGTTGGAGAGACCCAGTACTTC. Translation: CASSFDRVGETQYF.

About this clone itself: This may come from a read error, since a much larger clone is one base off. The same CDR3 is also encoded by other DNA sequences in this sample. The V gene is TRBV7-2, the J gene TRBJ1-1; tentatively, D is TRBD1 (5 bases). The CDR3 totals 13 residues. The germline V gene encodes CDR1 SGHTA and CDR2 FQGNSA. Trimming pared 5 bases from V and 1 base from J, leaving 8 bases between. CDR3 DNA: TGTGCCAGCAGCCAACAGGAGAACACTGAAGCTTTCTTT. Translated: CASSQQENTEAFF.

V is TRBV4-3 and J is TRBJ1-3, with D perhaps matching TRBD1 (5 bases). V lost 5 bases, J lost 3 bases, and 14 bases lay in between. This CDR3 comprises 15 residues. Germline loops: CDR1 LGHNA, CDR2 YSLEER. The CDR3 DNA sequence: TGCGCCAGCAGCTCCTCAGGGACCCGTGGAAACACCATATATTTT. Encoded protein: CASSSSGTRGNTIYF.

This rearrangement joins TRBV19 to TRBJ2-4; TRBD1 matches at 8 bases. J gave up 3 bases and V 8 bases, and 15 bases lay outside the gene matches. This CDR3 has 17 residues. Germline values: CDR1 LNHDA, CDR2 SQIVND (reference sequence). CDR3 loop: CASSPGYGTGDKNIQYF. Written as DNA, the CDR3 is TGTGCCAGTTCACCTGGGTACGGGACAGGCGACAAAAACATTCAGTACTTC.

The chain combines TRBV28 with TRBJ1-1, with D maybe TRBD1 (5 bases). Trimming left V 8 bases short and J 0 bases short, with 10 bases between. The CDR3 loop spans 13 amino acids. Germline V lookup: CDR1 MDHEN, CDR2 SYDVKM. CDR3 sequence reads: CASGAQLNTEAFF. CDR3 in DNA: TGTGCCAGCGGGGCGCAACTGAACACTGAAGCTTTCTTT.

The rearrangement links TRBV25-1 to TRBJ2-7; D might be TRBD2 (5 bases). The CDR3 loop spans 14 amino acids. V shed 2 bases and J shed 3 bases, with 11 bases lying between them. Germline V gene data show CDR1 as MGHDK and CDR2 as SYGVNS. The CDR3 sequence is CASSEEARGYEQYF. The CDR3 DNA sequence: TGTGCCAGCAGTGAAGAGGCTCGGGGCTACGAGCAGTACTTC.

The chain couples TRBV6-5 to TRBJ1-2, with 10 bases fitting TRBD1. CDR1 is MNHEY and CDR2 is SVGAGI in the germline V gene. This CDR3 is 16 amino acids long. V gave up 2 bases and J gave up 8 bases; unmatched junction bases: 11. The CDR3: CASSYRPGTGVGGYTF. CDR3 DNA sequence: TGTGCCAGCAGTTACCGCCCCGGGACAGGGGTTGGGGGCTACACCTTC.

The chain joins TRBV6-1 to TRBJ2-7, with 8 bases that match TRBD2. The CDR3 runs to 13 residues. The junction had 1 base not matched to a gene; V was cut back by 6 bases and J by 0 bases. The germline gives CDR1 MNHNS, CDR2 SASEGT. CDR3 sequence (DNA): TGTGCCAGCAGCCGGGGGGGCTCCTACGAGCAGTACTTC. Its protein is CASSRGGSYEQYF.

The chain joins TRBV29-1 to TRBJ1-2; no reliable D call. CDR3 size: 13 residues. V gave up 1 base and J gave up 3 bases, with 9 bases separating them. The germline gives CDR1 SQVTM, CDR2 ANQGSEA. CDR3 sequence reads: CSVEGSPYYGYTF. The CDR3 DNA is TGCAGCGTTGAAGGGAGTCCCTACTATGGCTACACCTTC.

The chain employs TRBV28 and TRBJ2-3, with 12 bases fitting TRBD2. V shed 4 bases and J 0 bases; nucleotides not matched to a gene: 14. Germline CDR1 is MDHEN and CDR2 is SYDVKM. The length of the CDR3 is 20 residues. CDR3 nucleotide sequence: TGTGCCAGCAGTTCCCCTACCCCCGGGACTAGCGGGTATAGCACAGATACGCAGTATTTT. This codes for CASSSPTPGTSGYSTDTQYF.

V is TRBV7-2 and J is TRBJ2-7; no clear D gene. This CDR3 comprises 15 residues. Germline V gives CDR1 SGHTA, CDR2 FQGNSA. V was trimmed by 2 bases and J by 2 bases, leaving 13 bases between them. The CDR3: CASSLTRTVPYEQYF. The CDR3 coding sequence is TGTGCCAGCAGCTTAACAAGAACAGTCCCCTACGAGCAGTACTTC.

This chain joins TRBV5-1 and TRBJ2-7; the match to TRBD1 covers 12 bases. V shed 4 bases, J shed 6 bases, and the junction held 5 bases outside the gene matches. The length of the CDR3 is 14 residues. The V gene's germline CDR1 is SGHRS and CDR2 YFSETQ. The CDR3 nucleotides are TGCGCCAGCAGCCCGGGGACAGGGGGCTTCGAGCAGTACTTC. Its protein product is CASSPGTGGFEQYF.

This chain uses TRBV4-1 with TRBJ1-2, with a weak D call TRBD1 (5 bases). The CDR3 is 15 residues long. Germline V gene lookup returns CDR1 MGHRA and CDR2 YSYEKL. V was clipped by 0 bases and J by 7 bases, with 15 bases between them. The CDR3 reads CASSQDLGRVRGYTF. In DNA form, the CDR3 reads TGCGCCAGCAGCCAAGATCTGGGCAGGGTGCGTGGCTACACCTTC.

The V and J genes are TRBV12-5 and TRBJ2-3; no clear D. Trimming shortened V by 7 bases and J by 3 bases, and 14 bases separated the two germline ends. The CDR3 contains 14 residues. Germline V lookup: CDR1 LGHNT, CDR2 FRNRAP. This CDR3 reads CASVRSEGTDTQYF. CDR3 DNA sequence: TGTGCTAGTGTTAGAAGCGAAGGAACAGATACGCAGTATTTT.

This chain joins TRBV5-1 and TRBJ2-2; the match to TRBD2 covers 9 bases. J lost 1 base, V lost 0 bases, and 13 bases had no gene match. CDR1 is SGHRS and CDR2 is YFSETQ in the germline V gene. The CDR3 totals 20 residues. The CDR3 protein is CASSLAGASGDQRNTGELFF. The CDR3 nucleotides are TGCGCCAGCAGCTTGGCCGGAGCTAGCGGGGACCAGAGGAACACCGGGGAGCTGTTTTTT.

The chain links TRBV5-1 to TRBJ2-5; D uncertain. This CDR3 spans 15 amino acids. V lost 4 bases and J lost 5, with 18 bases in between. Germline V gene lookup returns CDR1 SGHRS and CDR2 YFSETQ. CDR3: CASSQTLGFGETQYF. The DNA of the CDR3 is TGCGCCAGCAGCCAGACGTTGGGGTTCGGGGAGACCCAGTACTTC.

The V gene is TRBV5-1, the J gene TRBJ2-2; D ambiguous. There are 13 residues in the CDR3. Germline V gene data show CDR1 as SGHRS and CDR2 as YFSETQ. The V end lost 6 bases, the J end lost 6 bases, and 12 bases lay between the germline ends. The CDR3 region is CASTFQLAGELFF. The CDR3 DNA is TGCGCCAGCACCTTCCAGTTAGCCGGGGAGCTGTTTTTT.

The V gene is TRBV11-2, the J gene TRBJ2-7, with D tentatively TRBD1 or TRBD2 (5 bases each). V was trimmed by 3 bases and J by 5 bases, leaving 14 bases between them. Looked up from germline, CDR1 is SGHAT and CDR2 is FQNNGV. CDR3 length: 14 residues. Here the CDR3 DNA reads TGTGCCAGCAGCTTTCGATGGGACGGCCACGAGCAGTACTTC. The encoded protein is CASSFRWDGHEQYF.

The chain employs TRBV28 and TRBJ2-3; TRBD2 matches at 10 bases. Germline V gene lookup returns CDR1 MDHEN and CDR2 SYDVKM. This CDR3 has 17 residues. The V segment lost 5 bases and the J segment 3 bases; nucleotides outside the gene matches: 11. The CDR3 DNA reads TGTGCCAGCAGTACCCCGGGACTAGCGTCTGGAACAGATACGCAGTATTTT. Protein: CASSTPGLASGTDTQYF.

The V gene is TRBV7-2, the J gene TRBJ2-1, with D tentatively TRBD1 or TRBD2 (5 bases each). This CDR3 is built from 15 residues. CDR1 and CDR2 from the germline V gene are SGHTA and FQGNSA. V lost 0 bases and J lost 5, with 11 bases in between. The CDR3 coding sequence is TGTGCCAGCAGCTTAGCAGGGACCGAAAACAATGAGCAGTTCTTC. It specifies CASSLAGTENNEQFF.